One T cell receptor beta chain is described in this entry. Antigen: not known. The sample is drawn from a study of Graves' ophthalmopathy and Graves' hyperthyroidism. Amplification of the TCR beta CDR3 regions used RNA transcripts (as template). An opening RT-PCR round employed HTBI primers and preceded a second-round multiplex PCR. TCRdb redid the calling of the multiplex PCR reads with MiXCR, one entry per CDR3 protein. This table has approximately 540,000 distinct CDR3 sequences, under 45% appearing once. The study, taken as a whole, reports: Ophthalmopathy progression prediction by the model yielded a sensitivity of 55% to 71% and a specificity of 72.22%. Discrimination between ophthalmopathy and stable hyperthyroidism by a 13-signature model showed more than 85% sensitivity and about 80% specificity. The authors also found most expanded thyroid clonotypes above 0.001 frequency in blood.

Hyperthyroidism patients were newly diagnosed, under 2 months' duration, aged 18 to 65. Germline assignment: CDR1 LGHNA and CDR2 YNFKEQ. Trimming shortened V by 0 bases and J by 9 bases, and 10 bases separated the two germline ends. This CDR3 has 13 residues. The sample was peripheral blood or thyroid tissue (not recorded which). The chain couples TRBV4-2 to TRBJ2-3, with D hard to call. The receptor's source is an adult man with Graves' hyperthyroidism. In DNA form, the CDR3 reads TGTGCCAGCAGCCAAGAACGGGCACGCACGCAGTATTTT. Encoded protein: CASSQERARTQYF.